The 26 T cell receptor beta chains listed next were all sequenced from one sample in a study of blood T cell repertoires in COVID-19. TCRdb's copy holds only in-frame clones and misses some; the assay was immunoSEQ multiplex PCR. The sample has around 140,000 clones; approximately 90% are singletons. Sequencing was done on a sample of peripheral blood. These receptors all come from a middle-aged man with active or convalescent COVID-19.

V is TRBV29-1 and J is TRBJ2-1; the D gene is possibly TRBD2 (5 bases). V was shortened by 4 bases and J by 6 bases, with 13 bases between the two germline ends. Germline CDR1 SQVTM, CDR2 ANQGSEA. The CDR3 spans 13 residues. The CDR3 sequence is CSVVRRAPNEQFF. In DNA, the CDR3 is TGCAGCGTTGTGAGGCGGGCACCCAATGAGCAGTTCTTC.

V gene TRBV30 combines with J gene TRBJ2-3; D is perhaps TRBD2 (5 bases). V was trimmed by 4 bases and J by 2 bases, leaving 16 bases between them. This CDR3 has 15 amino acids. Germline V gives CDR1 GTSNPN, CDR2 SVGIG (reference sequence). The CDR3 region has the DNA TGTGCCTGGACCCGGGCGGGCGGAGTCACAGATACGCAGTATTTT. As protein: CAWTRAGGVTDTQYF.

The CDR3, as DNA: TGTGCCAGCAGCACAGGGTTAGATCAGCCCCAGCATTTT. It translates to CASSTGLDQPQHF. This chain connects TRBV3-1 (or the pseudogene TRBV3-2) to TRBJ1-5; D might be TRBD1 (6 bases). Germline CDR1 and CDR2: LGHDT and YNNKEL (reference sequence). V gave up 5 bases and J gave up 5 bases, with 10 bases separating them. There are 13 residues in the CDR3.

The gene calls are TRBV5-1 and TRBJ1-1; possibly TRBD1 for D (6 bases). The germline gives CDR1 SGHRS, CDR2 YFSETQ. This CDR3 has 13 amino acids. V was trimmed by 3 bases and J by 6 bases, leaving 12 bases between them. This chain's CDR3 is CASSSQTGSEAFF. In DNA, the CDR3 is TGCGCCAGCAGCTCACAAACAGGGTCTGAAGCTTTCTTT. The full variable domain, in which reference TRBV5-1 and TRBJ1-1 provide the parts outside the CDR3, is KAGVTQTPRYLIKTRGQQVTLSCSPISGHRSVSWYQQTPGQGLQFLFEYFSETQRNKGNFPGRFSGRQFSNSRSEMNVSTLELGDSALYLCASSSQTGSEAFFGQGTRLTVV.

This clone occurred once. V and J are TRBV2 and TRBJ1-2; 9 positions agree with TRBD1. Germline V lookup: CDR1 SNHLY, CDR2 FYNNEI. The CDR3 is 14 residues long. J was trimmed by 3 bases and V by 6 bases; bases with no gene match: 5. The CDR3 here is CASSRQGEDYGYTF. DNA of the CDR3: TGTGCCAGCAGCCGACAGGGGGAGGACTATGGCTACACCTTC.

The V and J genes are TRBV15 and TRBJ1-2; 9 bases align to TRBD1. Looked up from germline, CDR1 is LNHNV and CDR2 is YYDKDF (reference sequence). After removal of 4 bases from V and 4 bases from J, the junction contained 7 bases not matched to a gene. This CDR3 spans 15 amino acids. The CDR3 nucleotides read TGTGCCACCAGCACCCCCGGGACAGGGAGCTATGGCTACACCTTC. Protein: CATSTPGTGSYGYTF.

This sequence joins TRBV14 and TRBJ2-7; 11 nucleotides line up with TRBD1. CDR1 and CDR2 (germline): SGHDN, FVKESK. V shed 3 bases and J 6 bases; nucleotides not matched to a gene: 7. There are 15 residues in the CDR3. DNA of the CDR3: TGTGCCAGCAGCCACGGACAGGGGGCGCAGGGCGAGCAGTACTTC. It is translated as CASSHGQGAQGEQYF.

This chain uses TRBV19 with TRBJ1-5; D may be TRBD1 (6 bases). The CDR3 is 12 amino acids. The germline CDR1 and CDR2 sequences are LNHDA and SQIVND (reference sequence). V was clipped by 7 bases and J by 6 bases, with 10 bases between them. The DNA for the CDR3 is TGTGCCAGTACCGGGGGGCCTCAGCCCCAGCATTTT. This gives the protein CASTGGPQPQHF. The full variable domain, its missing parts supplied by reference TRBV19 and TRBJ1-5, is DGGITQSPKYLFRKEGQNVTLSCEQNLNHDAMYWYRQDPGQGLRLIYYSQIVNDFQKGDIAEGYSVSREKKESFPLTVTSAQKNPTAFYLCASTGGPQPQHFGDGTRLSIL.

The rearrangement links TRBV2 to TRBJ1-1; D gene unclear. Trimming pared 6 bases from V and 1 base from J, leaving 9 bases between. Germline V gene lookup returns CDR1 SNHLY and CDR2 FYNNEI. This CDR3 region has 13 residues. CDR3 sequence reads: CASSVQRNTEAFF. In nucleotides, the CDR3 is TGTGCCAGCAGCGTACAGAGGAACACTGAAGCTTTCTTT.

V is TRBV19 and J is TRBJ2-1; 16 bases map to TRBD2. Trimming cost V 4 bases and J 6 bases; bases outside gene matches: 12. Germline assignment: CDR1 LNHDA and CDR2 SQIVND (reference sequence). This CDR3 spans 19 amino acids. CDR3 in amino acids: CASSTGLAGGLFFRNEQFF. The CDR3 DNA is TGTGCCAGTAGTACGGGACTAGCGGGAGGGTTGTTTTTCCGCAATGAGCAGTTCTTC.

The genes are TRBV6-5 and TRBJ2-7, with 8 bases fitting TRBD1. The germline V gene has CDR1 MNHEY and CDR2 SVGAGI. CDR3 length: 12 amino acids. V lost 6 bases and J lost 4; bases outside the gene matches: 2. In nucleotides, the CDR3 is TGTGCCAGCAGGGGACAGGCTTACGAGCAGTACTTC. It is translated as CASRGQAYEQYF.

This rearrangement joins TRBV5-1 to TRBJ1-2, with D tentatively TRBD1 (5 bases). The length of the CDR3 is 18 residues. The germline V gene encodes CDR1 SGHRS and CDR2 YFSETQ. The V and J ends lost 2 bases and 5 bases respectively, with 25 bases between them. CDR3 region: CASSFGLSNWVGDYGYTF. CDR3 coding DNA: TGCGCCAGCAGCTTCGGTCTTTCAAATTGGGTAGGGGATTATGGCTACACCTTC.

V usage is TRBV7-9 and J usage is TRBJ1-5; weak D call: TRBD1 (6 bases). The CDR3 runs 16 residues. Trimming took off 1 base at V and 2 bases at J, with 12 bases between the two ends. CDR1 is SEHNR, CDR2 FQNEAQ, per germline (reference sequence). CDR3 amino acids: CASSLDHRVGNQPQHF. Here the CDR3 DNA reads TGTGCCAGCAGCTTAGACCACAGGGTTGGCAATCAGCCCCAGCATTTT.

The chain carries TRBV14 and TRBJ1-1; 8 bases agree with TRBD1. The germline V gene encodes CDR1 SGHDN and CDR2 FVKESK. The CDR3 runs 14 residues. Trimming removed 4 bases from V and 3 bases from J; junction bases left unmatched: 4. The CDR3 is CASSPGTGYTEAFF. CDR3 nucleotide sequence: TGTGCCAGCAGCCCTGGGACAGGTTACACTGAAGCTTTCTTT.

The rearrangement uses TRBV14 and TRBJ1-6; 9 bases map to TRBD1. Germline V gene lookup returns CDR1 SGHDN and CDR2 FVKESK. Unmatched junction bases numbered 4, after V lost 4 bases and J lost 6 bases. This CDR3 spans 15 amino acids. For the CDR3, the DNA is TGTGCCAGCAGCCGAGGACAGGGGTCTAATTCACCCCTCCACTTT. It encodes CASSRGQGSNSPLHF.

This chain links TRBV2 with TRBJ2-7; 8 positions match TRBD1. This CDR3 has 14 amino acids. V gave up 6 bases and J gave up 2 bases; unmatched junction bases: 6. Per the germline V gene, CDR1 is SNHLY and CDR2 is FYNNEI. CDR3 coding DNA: TGTGCCAGCAGGAGGACAGGGAACGCCTACGAGCAGTACTTC. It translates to CASRRTGNAYEQYF.

Here the CDR3 reads CASSFGGASVPEAFF. In DNA form, the CDR3 reads TGTGCCAGCAGCTTTGGGGGGGCTTCTGTCCCTGAAGCTTTCTTT. The chain carries TRBV11-2 and TRBJ1-1, with a possible D match to TRBD1 (6 bases). Germline V gene lookup returns CDR1 SGHAT and CDR2 FQNNGV. V was trimmed by 3 bases and J by 6 bases, leaving 17 bases between them. The CDR3 covers 15 residues.

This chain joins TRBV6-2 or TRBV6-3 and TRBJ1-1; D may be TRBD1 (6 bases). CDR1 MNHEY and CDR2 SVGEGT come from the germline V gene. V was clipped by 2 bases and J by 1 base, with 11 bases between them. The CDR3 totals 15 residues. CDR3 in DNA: TGTGCCAGCAGTTACAGCGGACAGACGAACACTGAAGCTTTCTTT. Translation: CASSYSGQTNTEAFF.

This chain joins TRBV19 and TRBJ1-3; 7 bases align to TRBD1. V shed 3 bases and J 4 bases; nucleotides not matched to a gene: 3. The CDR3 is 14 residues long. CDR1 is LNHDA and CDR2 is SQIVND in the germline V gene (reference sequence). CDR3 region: CASSIRQGGNTIYF. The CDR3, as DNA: TGTGCCAGTAGTATCCGACAGGGAGGAAACACCATATATTTT.

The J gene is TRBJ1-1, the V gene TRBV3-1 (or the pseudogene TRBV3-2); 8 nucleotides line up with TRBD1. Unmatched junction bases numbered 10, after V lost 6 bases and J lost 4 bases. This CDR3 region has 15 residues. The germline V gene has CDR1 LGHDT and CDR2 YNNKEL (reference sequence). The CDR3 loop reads CASRARGRLGTEAFF. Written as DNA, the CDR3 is TGTGCCAGCAGGGCCAGGGGGCGTCTGGGCACTGAAGCTTTCTTT.

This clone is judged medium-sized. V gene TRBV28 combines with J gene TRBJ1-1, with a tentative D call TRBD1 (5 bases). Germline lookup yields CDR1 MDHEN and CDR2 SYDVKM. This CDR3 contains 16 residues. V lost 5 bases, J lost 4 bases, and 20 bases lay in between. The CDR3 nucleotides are TGTGCCAGCAGTACCCCCCAGGGCGGACGGCTCACTGAAGCTTTCTTT. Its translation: CASSTPQGGRLTEAFF. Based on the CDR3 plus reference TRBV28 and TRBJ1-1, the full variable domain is DVKVTQSSRYLVKRTGEKVFLECVQDMDHENMFWYRQDPGLGLRLIYFSYDVKMKEKGDIPEGYSVSREKKERFSLILESASTNQTSMYLCASSTPQGGRLTEAFFGQGTRLTVV.

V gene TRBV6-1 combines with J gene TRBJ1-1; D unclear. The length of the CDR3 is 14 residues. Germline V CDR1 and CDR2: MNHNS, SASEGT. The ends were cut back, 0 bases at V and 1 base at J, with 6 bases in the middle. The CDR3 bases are TGTGCCAGCAGTGAAGCTCTATGGAACACTGAAGCTTTCTTT. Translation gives CASSEALWNTEAFF.

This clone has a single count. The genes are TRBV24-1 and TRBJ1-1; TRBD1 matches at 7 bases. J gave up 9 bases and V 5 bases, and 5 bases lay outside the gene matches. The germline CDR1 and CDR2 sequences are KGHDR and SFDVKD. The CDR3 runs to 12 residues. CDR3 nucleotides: TGTGCCACCAGTGGTAGACAGGGAAAAGCTTTCTTT. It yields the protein CATSGRQGKAFF.

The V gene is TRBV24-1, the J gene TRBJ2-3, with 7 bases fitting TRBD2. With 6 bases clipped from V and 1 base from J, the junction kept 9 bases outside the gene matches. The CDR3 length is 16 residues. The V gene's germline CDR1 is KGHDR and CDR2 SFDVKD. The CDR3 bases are TGTGCCACCAGTCCCTCAGGGAGGGGAGGCACAGATACGCAGTATTTT. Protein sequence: CATSPSGRGGTDTQYF.

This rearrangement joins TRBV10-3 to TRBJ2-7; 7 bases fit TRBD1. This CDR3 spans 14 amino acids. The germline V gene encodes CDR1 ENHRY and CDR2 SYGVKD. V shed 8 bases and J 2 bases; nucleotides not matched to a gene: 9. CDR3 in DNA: TGTGCCATCCTAACCCCGACAGGGCCCTACGAGCAGTACTTC. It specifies CAILTPTGPYEQYF.

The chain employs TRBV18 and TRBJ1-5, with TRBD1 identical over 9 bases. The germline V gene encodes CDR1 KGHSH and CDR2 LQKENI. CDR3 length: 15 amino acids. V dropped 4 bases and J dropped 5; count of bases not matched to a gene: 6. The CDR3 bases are TGTGCCAGCTCACAAGGACAGGGGACAGATCAGCCCCAGCATTTT. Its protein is CASSQGQGTDQPQHF. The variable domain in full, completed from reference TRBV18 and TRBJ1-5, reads NAGVMQNPRHLVRRRGQEARLRCSPMKGHSHVYWYRQLPEEGLKFMVYLQKENIIDESGMPKERFSAEFPKEGPSILRIQQVVRGDSAAYFCASSQGQGTDQPQHFGDGTRLSIL.